This is a list of T cell receptor beta chains from one sample in a study of identical twins. TCRdb processed the 5' RACE reads anew with MiXCR; each CDR3 protein has one entry. The sample lists about 660,000 distinct CDR3 sequences; less than 10% were seen once. This same sample was also part of a study on yellow fever vaccine responses in identical twins.

Sequenced sample: PBMCs. The receptors come from a woman aged 18-29 years in good health. Each CDR3 is given with its conserved first and last residue. The D gene is left open where the match is weak. Clone size is shown for a subset of rows, as once, few, many or a class of expanded clone.

V gene,clone size,J gene,D gene,CDR3 DNA,CDR3 protein
TRBV24-1,many,TRBJ2-1,TRBD1,TGTGCCACCAGTGATCCAGGGGGTGACAATGAGCAGTTCTTC,CATSDPGGDNEQFF
TRBV7-2,few,TRBJ1-6,-,TGTGCCAGCAGCTTAGTAGCGGTAACTTCACCCCTCCACTTT,CASSLVAVTSPLHF
TRBV9,-,TRBJ1-2,TRBD1,TGTGCCAGCAGCATACAGGGGACCTATGGCTACACCTTC,CASSIQGTYGYTF
TRBV12-3/TRBV12-4,many,TRBJ2-5,TRBD2,TGTGCCAGCAGTTCCTTAGCGGGAGCAAGGGAGACCCAGTACTTC,CASSSLAGARETQYF
TRBV4-3,-,TRBJ2-2,TRBD2,TGCGCCAGCAGCCAAGATCCGGGGGGTATAACGGCCGGGGAGCTGTTTTTT,CASSQDPGGITAGELFF
TRBV5-1,-,TRBJ1-1,-,TGCGCCAGCAGCAGGAGGCTTATACAGGGATCGGGCGGCACTGAAGCTTTCTTT,CASSRRLIQGSGGTEAFF
TRBV5-1,few,TRBJ1-1,TRBD1,TGCGCCAGCAGCTTGGAACCGGGGACAGCGAACACTGAAGCTTTCTTT,CASSLEPGTANTEAFF
TRBV7-2,once,TRBJ2-7,TRBD1,TGTGCCAGCAGCAATGGACAGGGGGCCTCTTTCTACGAGCAGTACTTC,CASSNGQGASFYEQYF
TRBV7-3,few,TRBJ2-7,-,TGTGCCAGCAGCCTTATACAGGGAAACGAGCAGTACTTC,CASSLIQGNEQYF
TRBV7-9,-,TRBJ2-6,-,TGTGCCAGCAGCTTAGTACGGGGGTCTGGGGCCAACGTCCTGACTTTC,CASSLVRGSGANVLTF
TRBV3-1,few,TRBJ2-2,TRBD1,TGTGCCAGCAGCCAAGGACAGGGGGTTAGCACCGGGGAGCTGTTTTTT,CASSQGQGVSTGELFF
TRBV7-9,few,TRBJ1-2,TRBD1,TGTGCCAGCAGCGCGGACAGGTTAGGGGGCTACACCTTC,CASSADRLGGYTF
TRBV25-1,-,TRBJ2-7,-,TGTGCCAGCAGTGTCCCCGGCGGAGGGCCGGGCGCCTACGAGCAGTACTTC,CASSVPGGGPGAYEQYF
TRBV11-2,few,TRBJ2-7,-,TGTGCCAGCTCCCATGGGGGGAACCGTATTGGGCAGTACTTC,CASSHGGNRIGQYF
TRBV20-1,-,TRBJ2-5,TRBD2,TGCAGTGCCCGCCTGGGAGGGCTACAAGAGACCCAGTACTTC,CSARLGGLQETQYF
TRBV2,-,TRBJ2-1,-,TGTGCCAGCAGTGATTTGGGGCCCAGTGAGCAGTTCTTC,CASSDLGPSEQFF
TRBV5-1,-,TRBJ2-3,TRBD2,TGCGCCAGCAGGCGGGAGGGAGATACGCAGTATTTT,CASRREGDTQYF